The TCR beta chain described here comes from a study of blood T cell repertoires in COVID-19. This CDR3 is built from 14 residues. J gave up 1 base and V 8 bases, and 4 bases lay outside the gene matches. Germline lookup yields CDR1 WNHNN and CDR2 SYGVQD (reference sequence). Per the original data handling: The authors estimated nucleated cell counts from reference gene primer amplification. Produced via immunoSEQ multiplex PCR; TCRdb's table is partial and in-frame only. V and J calls and clone size are copied from that table; D and trimming were computed from the DNA. The sample has 130,000 to 150,000 clones, approximately 88% seen once; the top ten hold 4.5% to 5.5%.

Material for sequencing was peripheral blood. This TCR was recovered from a human donor in a cohort sampled during active COVID-19. V is TRBV10-1 and J is TRBJ1-4; the match to TRBD1 covers 7 bases. CDR3 sequence (DNA): TGCGCCAGCGGGCCAGGGGGAACTAATGAAAAACTGTTTTTT. This sequence encodes CASGPGGTNEKLFF.